Presented here are 11 T cell receptor beta chains from one specimen sequenced in a study of identical twins. Using its own MiXCR run on the 5' RACE reads, TCRdb lists one record per CDR3 protein. Here the sample spans hundreds of thousands of distinct CDR3 sequences, approximately 13% being singletons. These data were also reused for a study on yellow fever vaccine responses in identical twins.

The sequencing sample was made of PBMCs. The receptors originated from a woman aged 18-29 years in good health.

This clonotype was counted between two and nine times. The rearrangement uses TRBV24-1 and TRBJ1-6; TRBD1 might be the D (6 bases). The CDR3 is made up of 16 amino acids. Deletions cut 3 bases from V and 7 bases from J, with 15 bases between. Germline loops: CDR1 KGHDR, CDR2 SFDVKD. CDR3 nucleotides: TGTGCCACCAGTGATGGACAGACGGGCCCAAATTCACCCCTCCACTTT. Residues: CATSDGQTGPNSPLHF.

The sample holds a few counts of this clonotype. This rearrangement joins TRBV3-1 to TRBJ2-1, with 8 bases fitting TRBD2. The junction had 11 bases not matched to a gene; V was cut back by 5 bases and J by 5 bases. The CDR3 runs to 16 residues. Germline CDR1 reads LGHDT; CDR2 reads YNNKEL (reference sequence). In DNA form, the CDR3 reads TGTGCCAGCAGCAGAACCCCCGGGACTAGAGACAATGAGCAGTTCTTC. It is translated as CASSRTPGTRDNEQFF.

This clonotype came up many times. The rearrangement links TRBV7-6 to TRBJ2-3; TRBD2 matches at 9 bases. J lost 4 bases, V lost 4 bases, and 9 bases had no gene match. This CDR3 has 16 residues. From germline, CDR1 is SGHVS and CDR2 FNYEAQ. The CDR3 reads CASSSFAREGADTQYF. CDR3 coding DNA: TGTGCCAGCAGCTCCTTTGCGCGGGAGGGAGCAGATACGCAGTATTTT.

The V gene is TRBV2, the J gene TRBJ2-3; D might be TRBD2 (6 bases). The CDR3 has 15 residues. Between the trimmed V and J ends, which lost 4 bases and 3 bases, there was a span of 14 bases. Per the germline V gene, CDR1 is SNHLY and CDR2 is FYNNEI. For the CDR3, the DNA is TGTGCCAGCAGTGTCGACGGGAGTGCGACAGATACGCAGTATTTT. Amino acid sequence: CASSVDGSATDTQYF.

This clonotype showed up many times. The chain recombines TRBV4-1 with TRBJ1-1; D not certain. The CDR3 totals 13 residues. The V end was cut by 0 bases, the J end by 5 bases, with 7 bases between. CDR1 and CDR2 from the germline V gene are MGHRA and YSYEKL. The CDR3 coding sequence is TGCGCCAGCAGCCAAGATTCGGGAACTGAAGCTTTCTTT. As protein: CASSQDSGTEAFF.

V is TRBV20-1 and J is TRBJ2-3; 11 nucleotides line up with TRBD1. CDR3 length: 16 amino acids. The germline gives CDR1 DFQATT, CDR2 SNEGSKA (reference sequence). The junction had 11 bases not matched to a gene; V was cut back by 2 bases and J by 7 bases. The chain's CDR3 is CSARPWTGGATNTQYF. The DNA of the CDR3 is TGCAGTGCTAGACCCTGGACAGGGGGCGCGACAAATACGCAGTATTTT.

This clonotype was seen a few times. The chain uses TRBV20-1 and TRBJ2-1; D is uncertain. The CDR3 is 13 residues long. V lost 3 bases to trimming and J lost 4 bases, with 10 bases between them. CDR1 and CDR2 from the germline V gene are DFQATT and SNEGSKA (reference sequence). Here the CDR3 reads CSASLGSYNEQFF. Here the CDR3 DNA reads TGCAGTGCTAGTCTTGGGTCGTACAATGAGCAGTTCTTC.

As DNA, the CDR3 is TGTGCCAGCGCCCTCGAGAGTAGCGGATTGTATGAGCAGTTCTTC. It translates to CASALESSGLYEQFF. J is TRBJ2-1 and V is TRBV7-6, with TRBD2 as a possible D gene (6 bases). Germline loops: CDR1 SGHVS, CDR2 FNYEAQ. The CDR3 totals 15 residues. V shed 8 bases and J shed 8 bases, with 22 bases lying between them.

This clonotype was seen a handful of times. This chain links TRBV20-1 with TRBJ2-5; D possibly corresponds to TRBD1 (5 bases). Germline CDR1 and CDR2: DFQATT and SNEGSKA (reference sequence). Deletions cut 4 bases from V and 0 bases from J, with 12 bases between. CDR3 size: 14 residues. As DNA, the CDR3 is TGCAGTGCTATCAGGACACCTAACCAAGAGACCCAGTACTTC. As protein: CSAIRTPNQETQYF.

The V gene is TRBV23-1, the J gene TRBJ2-1, with 9 bases that match TRBD2. TRBV23-1 is sorted into the ORF group, with uncertain function. With V trimmed by 0 bases and J by 6 bases, 18 bases remained unmatched. The CDR3 length is 20 residues. CDR3 in amino acids: CASSQSGARPFSGGFNEQFF. CDR3 coding DNA: TGCGCCAGCAGTCAATCGGGGGCCCGTCCCTTTAGCGGGGGATTCAATGAGCAGTTCTTC.

This clonotype was observed at least ten times. The chain employs TRBV25-1 and TRBJ2-3; no clear D. Germline V lookup: CDR1 MGHDK, CDR2 SYGVNS. The germline V and J ends were trimmed by 5 bases and 2 bases, with 14 bases remaining between them. The CDR3 extends over 15 amino acids. In DNA, the CDR3 is TGTGCCAGCAGTCTGGGCAGCCCCTTCACAGATACGCAGTATTTT. It translates to CASSLGSPFTDTQYF.